The present TCR beta chain was sequenced within a study of neurological immune-mediated disorders. General study points: Healthy controls had more TCR clonal expansion than multiple sclerosis, which showed the least, whereas HTLV-1-associated myelopathy showed the most.

This clonotype was recorded many times. Its antigen remains unknown. In Maryland, USA, blood bank volunteers were the healthy controls. Germline V CDR1 and CDR2: SGHRS, YFSETQ. Trimming shortened V by 0 bases and J by 0 bases, and 10 bases separated the two germline ends. The CDR3 runs 16 residues. With 10-nucleotide random UMIs, 5'RACE was used to make the cDNA. Sequencing of 15-18 subjects in each run yielded over 170 million TCR-beta sequences. TCRdb itself ran the 5' RACE reads through MiXCR, one entry per CDR3 protein. The table records roughly 17,000 distinct CDR3 sequences, roughly 9% of them present only once.

The J gene is TRBJ2-1, the V gene TRBV5-1; unclear D gene. This TCR was recovered from a man aged 50-59 years in good health. Sequencing input: CD8+ T cells from blood. The CDR3 DNA reads as TGCGCCAGCAGCTTGGAAACACCCAGCTCCTACAATGAGCAGTTCTTC. It translates to CASSLETPSSYNEQFF.